What follows is one TCR beta chain and its context. Antigen: not known. CDR1 and CDR2 (germline): LNHNV, YYDKDF (reference sequence). The V end was cut by 1 base, the J end by 2 bases, with 14 bases between. The CDR3 consists of 16 residues. It was with 60 Vbeta and 13 Jbeta primers that the PCR ran. Clones were read by immunoSEQ multiplex PCR, and TCRdb kept only the in-frame ones, dropping some. The table includes nearly 110,000 clones, more than 65% detected once. The data are from a study of cytomegalovirus exposure and HLA in healthy donors. Study-wide points: DRB1 had the most TCR associations and HLA-C the fewest, a later analysis found, with rates varying by HLA locus. Accurate HLA-A and HLA-B prediction from TCR beta sequences was reported for most subjects.

Sequenced: PBMCs. The TCR originated in a male donor in good health and CMV-seronegative. The chain uses TRBV15 and TRBJ2-5; D not resolved. The CDR3 reads CATSRAVNSGQETQYF. As DNA, the CDR3 is TGTGCCACCAGCAGAGCCGTCAACTCGGGTCAAGAGACCCAGTACTTC. The whole variable domain, filled in from reference TRBV15 and TRBJ2-5, reads DAMVIQNPRYQVTQFGKPVTLSCSQTLNHNVMYWYQQKSSQAPKLLFHYYDKDFNNEADTPDNFQSRRPNTSFCFLDIRSPGLGDTAMYLCATSRAVNSGQETQYFGPGTRLLVL.